These 18 T cell receptor beta chains share one sample of origin, sequenced in a study of cytomegalovirus exposure and HLA in healthy donors. Both 60 Vbeta primers and 13 Jbeta primers went into the PCR. Clones were sequenced by immunoSEQ multiplex PCR, and TCRdb holds only the in-frame ones, with some missing. Among about 190,000 clones listed, approximately 84% were seen once. Sequenced input: PBMCs. Receptor source: a woman between 25 and 40 years old in good health and CMV-seropositive.

This rearrangement joins TRBV29-1 to TRBJ2-7; TRBD1 might be the D (6 bases). V lost 5 bases and J 0 bases, leaving 11 bases between the germline ends. CDR3 length: 13 amino acids. The V gene's germline CDR1 is SQVTM and CDR2 ANQGSEA. This CDR3 is CSVSGQHSYEQYF. CDR3 coding DNA: TGCAGCGTTTCCGGACAGCACTCCTACGAGCAGTACTTC.

This chain joins TRBV7-8 and TRBJ2-7; D may be TRBD2 (6 bases). Germline V gene sequence: CDR1 SGHVS, CDR2 FQNEAQ. Between the trimmed V and J ends, which lost 1 base and 5 bases, there was a span of 21 bases. CDR3 length: 17 amino acids. This chain's CDR3 is CASSLGGGDPPTDEQYF. The CDR3 DNA follows: TGTGCCAGCAGCTTAGGGGGCGGGGACCCACCCACCGACGAGCAGTACTTC.

The CDR3 here is CASSPSPTNAWGYTF. DNA for the CDR3: TGCGCCAGCAGCCCATCCCCCACTAACGCATGGGGCTACACCTTC. This chain links TRBV4-1 with TRBJ1-2; D is ambiguous. CDR3 length equals 15 residues. The germline gives CDR1 MGHRA, CDR2 YSYEKL. Deletions cut 4 bases from V and 8 bases from J, with 20 bases between.

The genes are TRBV29-1 and TRBJ2-1; 8 bases line up with TRBD1. With V trimmed by 6 bases and J by 9 bases, 4 bases remained unmatched. The germline V gene encodes CDR1 SQVTM and CDR2 ANQGSEA. The CDR3 has 11 residues. The CDR3 DNA sequence: TGCAGCGTAGGAGGACAGGGTGAGCAGTTCTTC. Encoded protein: CSVGGQGEQFF.

The CDR3: CASGGPNTEAFF. DNA of the CDR3: TGTGCCAGCGGCGGGCCGAACACTGAAGCTTTCTTT. The chain recombines TRBV6-1 with TRBJ1-1; D remains ambiguous. Trimming pared 8 bases from V and 1 base from J, leaving 8 bases between. Per germline, CDR1 MNHNS and CDR2 SASEGT. CDR3 size: 12 residues.

The CDR3 DNA reads as TGTGCCAGCAGTGTTCACAGGGCTTTCTTGAATCAGCCCCAGCATTTT. The encoded protein is CASSVHRAFLNQPQHF. The chain uses TRBV6-1 and TRBJ1-5, with D perhaps TRBD1 (6 bases). Trimming removed 4 bases at V and 4 bases at J, with 17 bases between. Looked up from germline, CDR1 is MNHNS and CDR2 is SASEGT. This CDR3 contains 16 residues.

This clone has only one observation. The chain carries TRBV28 and TRBJ1-5; a possible D gene is TRBD1 (6 bases). From germline, CDR1 is MDHEN and CDR2 SYDVKM. This CDR3 spans 16 amino acids. V was cut by 6 bases and J by 7 bases, with 22 bases left in between. The CDR3 is CASSLREDRLGQPQHF. CDR3 coding DNA: TGTGCCAGCAGCTTGAGGGAAGACAGGCTCGGCCAGCCCCAGCATTTT.

This sequence joins TRBV6-1 and TRBJ2-5, with D possibly TRBD1 on 6 matching bases. The germline V gene has CDR1 MNHNS and CDR2 SASEGT. The V end lost 6 bases, the J end lost 2 bases, and 13 bases lay between the germline ends. This CDR3 is 14 amino acids long. The CDR3 sequence is CASSLRGWQETQYF. CDR3 DNA: TGTGCCAGCAGCCTCAGGGGATGGCAAGAGACCCAGTACTTC.

V and J are TRBV29-1 and TRBJ2-6; D is possibly TRBD1 (6 bases). The V gene lost 6 bases and the J gene lost 1 base, with 16 bases spanning the gap. This CDR3 spans 16 amino acids. Germline values: CDR1 SQVTM, CDR2 ANQGSEA. The CDR3 region has the DNA TGCAGCGTACTTGAACAGGGTAGTTCTGGGGCCAACGTCCTGACTTTC. This gives the protein CSVLEQGSSGANVLTF. The variable domain in full, completed from reference TRBV29-1 and TRBJ2-6, reads SAVISQKPSRDICQRGTSLTIQCQVDSQVTMMFWYRQQPGQSLTLIATANQGSEATYESGFVIDKFPISRPNLTFSTLTVSNMSPEDSSIYLCSVLEQGSSGANVLTFGAGSRLTVL.

This sequence joins TRBV6-1 and TRBJ1-6, with 8 bases matching TRBD1. Germline V CDR1 and CDR2: MNHNS, SASEGT. This CDR3 has 14 residues. With V trimmed by 1 base and J by 7 bases, 0 bases remained unmatched. The CDR3 bases are TGTGCCAGCAGTGAAGGGGACAGGAATTCACCCCTCCACTTT. Amino acid sequence: CASSEGDRNSPLHF.

The chain is built from TRBV6-1 and TRBJ1-3; possible D gene TRBD1, 5 bases. Trimming shortened V by 2 bases and J by 3 bases, and 20 bases separated the two germline ends. Germline V gene sequence: CDR1 MNHNS, CDR2 SASEGT. The CDR3 totals 18 residues. The CDR3 is CASSESVEGLRNGNTIYF. CDR3 nucleotides: TGTGCCAGCAGTGAAAGCGTGGAGGGGCTTAGAAATGGAAACACCATATATTTT.

The chain uses TRBV5-1 and TRBJ2-5; 7 bases match TRBD2. CDR3 length: 14 residues. Germline loops: CDR1 SGHRS, CDR2 YFSETQ. V was clipped by 1 base and J by 4 bases; unmatched bases: 4. This chain's CDR3 is CASSLWGGRETQYF. In DNA, the CDR3 is TGCGCCAGCAGCTTGTGGGGCGGGAGAGAGACCCAGTACTTC. Supplemented by reference TRBV5-1 and TRBJ2-5, the full variable domain reads KAGVTQTPRYLIKTRGQQVTLSCSPISGHRSVSWYQQTPGQGLQFLFEYFSETQRNKGNFPGRFSGRQFSNSRSEMNVSTLELGDSALYLCASSLWGGRETQYFGPGTRLLVL.

This chain connects TRBV28 to TRBJ1-5, with D unresolved. With 3 bases removed from V and 4 bases from J, the gap between germline ends came to 16 bases. The CDR3 has 16 residues. CDR1 is MDHEN and CDR2 is SYDVKM in the germline V gene. The chain's CDR3 is CASSLPDHGPNQPQHF. CDR3 DNA: TGTGCCAGCAGTTTGCCCGACCATGGGCCAAATCAGCCCCAGCATTTT.

The rearrangement links TRBV5-4 to TRBJ2-1; 9 bases map to TRBD1. Trimming took 6 bases from V and 0 from J; bases not matched to a gene: 7. Germline-derived CDR1 and CDR2 are SGHNT and YYREEE (reference sequence). The CDR3 totals 16 residues. The CDR3 here is CASTNRGQGSYNEQFF. The CDR3 DNA is TGTGCCAGCACCAACCGGGGACAGGGCTCCTACAATGAGCAGTTCTTC.

The chain has TRBV5-1 and TRBJ2-1; 10 bases are shared with TRBD2. V shed 4 bases and J 2 bases; nucleotides not matched to a gene: 6. The CDR3 is made up of 16 amino acids. Germline V gene data show CDR1 as SGHRS and CDR2 as YFSETQ. CDR3 nucleotide sequence: TGCGCCAGCAGCGCCCTTAGCGGGAGGCCCTACAATGAGCAGTTCTTC. This sequence encodes CASSALSGRPYNEQFF.

Notes on this clone: The same CDR3 arises from other DNA sequences in this sample as well. The genes are TRBV6-6 and TRBJ2-6, with a weak D call TRBD1 (5 bases). Germline V lookup: CDR1 MNHNY, CDR2 SVGAGI (reference sequence). CDR3 size: 13 residues. Trimming left V 9 bases short and J 2 bases short, with 8 bases between. CDR3 sequence (DNA): TGTGCCAGTACAGGCACTGGGGCCAACGTCCTGACTTTC. Its translation: CASTGTGANVLTF.

The count of this clone is one. V is TRBV27 and J is TRBJ2-7; 8 bases fit TRBD2. This CDR3 has 15 amino acids. Germline trimming cut 6 bases from V and 5 bases from J; bases unmatched to any gene: 12. Germline values: CDR1 MNHEY, CDR2 SMNVEV (reference sequence). The DNA for the CDR3 is TGTGCCAGCAGGATAGAAGCGGGAGTTTTGGACGAGCAGTACTTC. It yields the protein CASRIEAGVLDEQYF.

The gene calls are TRBV4-1 and TRBJ2-3; no clear D gene. Trimming pared 0 bases from V and 5 bases from J, leaving 6 bases between. CDR1 MGHRA and CDR2 YSYEKL come from the germline V gene. CDR3 length: 13 amino acids. CDR3 sequence reads: CASSQDGLDTQYF. In DNA form, the CDR3 reads TGCGCCAGCAGCCAAGATGGCCTAGATACGCAGTATTTT.